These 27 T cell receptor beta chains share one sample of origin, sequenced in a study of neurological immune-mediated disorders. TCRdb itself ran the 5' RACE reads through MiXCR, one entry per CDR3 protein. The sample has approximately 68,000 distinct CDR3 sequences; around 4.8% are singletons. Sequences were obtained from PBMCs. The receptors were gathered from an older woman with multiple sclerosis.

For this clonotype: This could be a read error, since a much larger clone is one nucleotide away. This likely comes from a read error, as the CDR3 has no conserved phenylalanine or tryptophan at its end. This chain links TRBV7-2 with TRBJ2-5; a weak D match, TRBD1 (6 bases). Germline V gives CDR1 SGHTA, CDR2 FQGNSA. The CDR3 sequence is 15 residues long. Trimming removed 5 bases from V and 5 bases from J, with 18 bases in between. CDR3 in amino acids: CASSKAQGGRETQYC. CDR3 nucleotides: TGTGCCAGCAGCAAGGCACAGGGTGGAAGGGAGACCCAGTACTGC.

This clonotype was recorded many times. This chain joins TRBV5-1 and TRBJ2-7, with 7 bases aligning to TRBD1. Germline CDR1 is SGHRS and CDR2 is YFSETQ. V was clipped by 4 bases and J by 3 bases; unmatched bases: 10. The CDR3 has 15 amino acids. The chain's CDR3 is CASSDSGTVIYEQYF. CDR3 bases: TGCGCCAGCAGCGATTCCGGGACAGTGATCTACGAGCAGTACTTC.

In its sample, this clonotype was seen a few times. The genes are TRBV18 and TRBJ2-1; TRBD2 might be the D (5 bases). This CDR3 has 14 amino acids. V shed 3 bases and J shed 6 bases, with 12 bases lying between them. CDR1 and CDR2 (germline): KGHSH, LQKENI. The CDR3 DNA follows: TGTGCCAGCTCACCCGGTCGGGAATCCAATGAGCAGTTCTTC. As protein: CASSPGRESNEQFF.

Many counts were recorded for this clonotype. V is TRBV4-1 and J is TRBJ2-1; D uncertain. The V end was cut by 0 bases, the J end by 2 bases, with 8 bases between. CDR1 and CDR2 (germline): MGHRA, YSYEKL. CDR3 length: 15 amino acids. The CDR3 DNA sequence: TGCGCCAGCAGCCAAGATCAGGCAGCCTACAATGAGCAGTTCTTC. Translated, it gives CASSQDQAAYNEQFF.

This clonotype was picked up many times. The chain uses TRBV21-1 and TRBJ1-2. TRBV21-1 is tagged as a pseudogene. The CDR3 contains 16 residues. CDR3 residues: CASSKVRRIPNYGYTF. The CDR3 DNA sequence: TGTGCCAGCAGCAAAGTTAGGCGGATCCCTAACTATGGCTACACCTTC.

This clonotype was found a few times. CDR3 DNA sequence: TGCGCCAGCAGCGCCTTCGTTAGTAACACTGAAGCTTTCTTT. Its protein is CASSAFVSNTEAFF. The chain recombines TRBV5-1 with TRBJ1-1; D not certain. V shed 4 bases and J shed 2 bases, with 12 bases lying between them. This CDR3 has 14 residues. Germline V gene lookup returns CDR1 SGHRS and CDR2 YFSETQ.

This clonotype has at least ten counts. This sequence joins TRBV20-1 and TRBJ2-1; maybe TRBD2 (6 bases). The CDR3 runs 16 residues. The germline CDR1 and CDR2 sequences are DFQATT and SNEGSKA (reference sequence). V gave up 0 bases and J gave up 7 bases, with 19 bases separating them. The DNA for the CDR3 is TGCAGTGCTAGAGATTATCCGTCGACGGGAGTTAATGAGCAGTTCTTC. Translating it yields CSARDYPSTGVNEQFF.

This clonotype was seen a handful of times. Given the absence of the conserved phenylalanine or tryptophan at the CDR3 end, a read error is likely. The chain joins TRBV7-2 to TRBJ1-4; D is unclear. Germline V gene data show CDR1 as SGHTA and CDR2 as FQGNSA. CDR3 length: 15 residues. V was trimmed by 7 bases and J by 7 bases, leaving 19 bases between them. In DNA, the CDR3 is TGTGCCAGCACGCGGGTCGGGGATCGAGGTGAAAAACTGTTTATT. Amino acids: CASTRVGDRGEKLFI.

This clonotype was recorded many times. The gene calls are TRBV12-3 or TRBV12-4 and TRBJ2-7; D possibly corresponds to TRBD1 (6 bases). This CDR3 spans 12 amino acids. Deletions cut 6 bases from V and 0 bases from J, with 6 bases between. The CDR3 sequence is CASRDSSYEQYF. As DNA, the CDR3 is TGTGCCAGCAGGGACAGCTCCTACGAGCAGTACTTC.

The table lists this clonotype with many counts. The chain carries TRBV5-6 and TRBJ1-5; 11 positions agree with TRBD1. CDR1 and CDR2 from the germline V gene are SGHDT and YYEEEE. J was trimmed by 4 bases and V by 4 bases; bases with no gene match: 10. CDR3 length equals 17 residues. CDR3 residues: CASSQRDRGYGNQPQHF. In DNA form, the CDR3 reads TGTGCCAGCAGCCAGAGGGACAGGGGGTATGGGAATCAGCCCCAGCATTTT. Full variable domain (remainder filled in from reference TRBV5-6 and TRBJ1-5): DAGVTQSPTHLIKTRGQQVTLRCSPKSGHDTVSWYQQALGQGPQFIFQYYEEEERQRGNFPDRFSGHQFPNYSSELNVNALLLGDSALYLCASSQRDRGYGNQPQHFGDGTRLSIL.

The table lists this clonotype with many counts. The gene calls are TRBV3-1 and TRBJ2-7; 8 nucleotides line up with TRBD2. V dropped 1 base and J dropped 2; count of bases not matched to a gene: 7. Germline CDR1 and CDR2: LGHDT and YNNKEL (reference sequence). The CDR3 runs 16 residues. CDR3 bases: TGTGCCAGCAGCCAAGCCCCTCCGGGAGGGCCCTACGAGCAGTACTTC. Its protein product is CASSQAPPGGPYEQYF.

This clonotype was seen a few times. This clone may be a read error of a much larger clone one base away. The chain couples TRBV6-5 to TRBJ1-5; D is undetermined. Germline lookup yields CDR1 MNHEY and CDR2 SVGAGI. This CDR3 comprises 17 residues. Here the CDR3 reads CASSYSGIPRSNQHQHF. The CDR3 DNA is TGTGCCAGCAGTTACTCGGGTATCCCGAGGAGCAATCAGCACCAGCATTTT.

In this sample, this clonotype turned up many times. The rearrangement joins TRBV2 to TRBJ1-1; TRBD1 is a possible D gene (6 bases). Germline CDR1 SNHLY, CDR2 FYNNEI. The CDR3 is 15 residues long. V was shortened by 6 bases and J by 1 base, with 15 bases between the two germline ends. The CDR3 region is CASRYEGGPNTEAFF. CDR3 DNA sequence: TGTGCCAGCAGGTATGAAGGGGGTCCGAACACTGAAGCTTTCTTT.

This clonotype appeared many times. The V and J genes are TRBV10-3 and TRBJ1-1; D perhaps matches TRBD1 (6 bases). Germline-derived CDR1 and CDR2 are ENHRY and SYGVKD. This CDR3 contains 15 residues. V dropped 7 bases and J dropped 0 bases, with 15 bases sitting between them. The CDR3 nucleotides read TGTGCCATCAAGGGTGCGGACAGCCTGAACACTGAAGCTTTCTTT. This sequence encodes CAIKGADSLNTEAFF.

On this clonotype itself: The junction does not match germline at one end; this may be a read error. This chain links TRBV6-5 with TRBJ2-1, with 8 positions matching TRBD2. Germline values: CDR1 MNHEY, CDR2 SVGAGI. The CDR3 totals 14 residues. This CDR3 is CVSSTGTRPNEQFF. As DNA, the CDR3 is TGTGTCAGCAGTACCGGGACTAGACCCAATGAGCAGTTCTTC.

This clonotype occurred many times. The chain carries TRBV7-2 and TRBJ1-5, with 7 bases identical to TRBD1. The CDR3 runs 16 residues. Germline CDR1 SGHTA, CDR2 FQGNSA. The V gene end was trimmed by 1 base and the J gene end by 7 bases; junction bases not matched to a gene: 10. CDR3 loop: CASSLEAGGGRQPQHF. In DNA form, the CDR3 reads TGTGCCAGCAGCTTAGAGGCAGGGGGAGGACGACAGCCCCAGCATTTT.

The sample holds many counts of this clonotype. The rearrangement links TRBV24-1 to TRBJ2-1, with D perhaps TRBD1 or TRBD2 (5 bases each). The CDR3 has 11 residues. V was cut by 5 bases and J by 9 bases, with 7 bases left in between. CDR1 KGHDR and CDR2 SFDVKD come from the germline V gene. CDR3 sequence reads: CATSAGTEQFF. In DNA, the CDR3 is TGTGCCACCAGTGCCGGGACTGAGCAGTTCTTC.

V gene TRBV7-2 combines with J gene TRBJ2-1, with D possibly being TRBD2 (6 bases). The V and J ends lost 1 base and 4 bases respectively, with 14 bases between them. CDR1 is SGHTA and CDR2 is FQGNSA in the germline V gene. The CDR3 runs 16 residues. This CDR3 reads CASSLGGGVVYNEQFF. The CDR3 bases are TGTGCCAGCAGCTTAGGGGGCGGGGTCGTATACAATGAGCAGTTCTTC.

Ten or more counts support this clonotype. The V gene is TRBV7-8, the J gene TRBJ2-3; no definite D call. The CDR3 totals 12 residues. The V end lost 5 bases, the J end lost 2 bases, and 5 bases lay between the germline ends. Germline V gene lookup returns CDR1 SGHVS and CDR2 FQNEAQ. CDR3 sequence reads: CASSRNTDTQYF. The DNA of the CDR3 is TGTGCCAGCAGCCGTAACACAGATACGCAGTATTTT.

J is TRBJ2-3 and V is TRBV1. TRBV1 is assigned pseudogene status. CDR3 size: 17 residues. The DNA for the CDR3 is TGCACCAGCAGCCAAGTGGCAGAGATGAGGTGCACAGATACGCAGTATTTT. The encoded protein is CTSSQVAEMRCTDTQYF.

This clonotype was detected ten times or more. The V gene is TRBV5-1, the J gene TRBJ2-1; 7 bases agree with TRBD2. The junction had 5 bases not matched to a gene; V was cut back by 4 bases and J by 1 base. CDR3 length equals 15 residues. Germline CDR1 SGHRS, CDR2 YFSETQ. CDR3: CASSPGGGSYNEQFF. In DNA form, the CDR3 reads TGCGCCAGCAGCCCCGGCGGGGGTTCCTACAATGAGCAGTTCTTC.

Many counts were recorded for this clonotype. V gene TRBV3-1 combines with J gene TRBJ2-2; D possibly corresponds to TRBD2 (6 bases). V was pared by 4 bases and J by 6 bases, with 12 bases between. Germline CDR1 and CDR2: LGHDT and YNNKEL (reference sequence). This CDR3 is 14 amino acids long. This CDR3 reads CASSPDSGAGELFF. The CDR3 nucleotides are TGTGCCAGCAGCCCGGATAGCGGTGCCGGGGAGCTGTTTTTT.

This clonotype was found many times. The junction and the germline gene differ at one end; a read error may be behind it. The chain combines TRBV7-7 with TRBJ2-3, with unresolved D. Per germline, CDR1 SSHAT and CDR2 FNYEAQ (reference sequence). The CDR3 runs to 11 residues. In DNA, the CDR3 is TGTGCTAGCAGCTTAGCCGTTGGGGAGTATTTT. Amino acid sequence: CASSLAVGEYF.

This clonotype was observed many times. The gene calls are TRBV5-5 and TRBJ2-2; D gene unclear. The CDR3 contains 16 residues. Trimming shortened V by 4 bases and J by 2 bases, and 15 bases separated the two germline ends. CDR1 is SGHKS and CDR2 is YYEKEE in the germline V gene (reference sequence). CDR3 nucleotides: TGTGCCAGCAGCATAGGGAACATCCTAAACACCGGGGAGCTGTTTTTT. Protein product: CASSIGNILNTGELFF.

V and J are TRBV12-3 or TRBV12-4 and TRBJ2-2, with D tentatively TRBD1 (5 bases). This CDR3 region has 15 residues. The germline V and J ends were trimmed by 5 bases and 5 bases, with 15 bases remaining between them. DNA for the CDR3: TGTGCCAGCAGTCCCCAGGGTAGTTTTACCGGGGAGCTGTTTTTT. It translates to CASSPQGSFTGELFF.

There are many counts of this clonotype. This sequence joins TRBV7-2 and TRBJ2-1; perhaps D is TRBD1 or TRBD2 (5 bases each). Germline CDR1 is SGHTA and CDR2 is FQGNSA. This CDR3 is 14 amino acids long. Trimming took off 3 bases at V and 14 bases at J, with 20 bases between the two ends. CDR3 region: CASSLTSWGTAEFF. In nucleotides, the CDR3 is TGTGCCAGCAGCTTGACCAGCTGGGGGACGGCCGAGTTCTTC.

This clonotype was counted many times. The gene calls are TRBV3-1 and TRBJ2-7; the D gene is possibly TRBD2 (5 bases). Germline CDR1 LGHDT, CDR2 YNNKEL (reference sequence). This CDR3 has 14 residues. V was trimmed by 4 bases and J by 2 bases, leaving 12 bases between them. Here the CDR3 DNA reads TGTGCCAGCAGCCTACGGGGTTTTGCCTACGAGCAGTACTTC. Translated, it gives CASSLRGFAYEQYF.